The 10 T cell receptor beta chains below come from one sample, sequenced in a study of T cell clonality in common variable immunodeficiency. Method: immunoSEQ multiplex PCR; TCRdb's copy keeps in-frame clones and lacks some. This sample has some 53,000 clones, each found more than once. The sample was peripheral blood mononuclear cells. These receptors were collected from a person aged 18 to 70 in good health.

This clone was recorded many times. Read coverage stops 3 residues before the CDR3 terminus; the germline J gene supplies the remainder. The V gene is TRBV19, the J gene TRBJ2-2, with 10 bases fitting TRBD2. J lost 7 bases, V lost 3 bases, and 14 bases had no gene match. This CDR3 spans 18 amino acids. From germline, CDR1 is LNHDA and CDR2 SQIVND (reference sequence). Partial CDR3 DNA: TGTGCCAGTAGTATTTTAGGGCTAGCGGGAGCCCCGGGCGGGGAG. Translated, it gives CASSILGLAGAPGGE. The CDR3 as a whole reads CASSILGLAGAPGGELFF.

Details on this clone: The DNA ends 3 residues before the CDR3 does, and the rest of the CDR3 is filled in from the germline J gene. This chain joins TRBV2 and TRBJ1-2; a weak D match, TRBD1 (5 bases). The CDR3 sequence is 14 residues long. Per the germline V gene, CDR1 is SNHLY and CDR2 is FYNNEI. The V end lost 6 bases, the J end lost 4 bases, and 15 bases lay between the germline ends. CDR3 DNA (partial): TGTGCCAGCAGCGCCAAGGGGAGGGGCTATGGC. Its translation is CASSAKGRGYG. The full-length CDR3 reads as CASSAKGRGYGYTF.

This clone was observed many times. The sequenced part of the CDR3 DNA is TGCGCCAGCAGCTTTAACCCGACAGGGGGTACAGATACG. Amino acids: CASSFNPTGGTDT. The whole CDR3 is CASSFNPTGGTDTQYF. The chain employs TRBV5-1 and TRBJ2-3, with 9 bases that match TRBD1. The read terminates 3 residues ahead of where the CDR3 ends, so the germline J gene completes it. V was pared by 2 bases and J by 3 bases, with 7 bases of the junction left unmatched. CDR3 length equals 16 residues. Germline V CDR1 and CDR2: SGHRS, YFSETQ.

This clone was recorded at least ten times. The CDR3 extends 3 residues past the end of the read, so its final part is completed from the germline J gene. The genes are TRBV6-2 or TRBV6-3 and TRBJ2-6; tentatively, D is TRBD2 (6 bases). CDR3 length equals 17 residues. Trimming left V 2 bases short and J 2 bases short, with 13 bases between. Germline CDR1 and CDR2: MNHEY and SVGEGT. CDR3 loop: CASSYLRGEAGANVLTF. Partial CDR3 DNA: TGTGCCAGCAGTTACCTTCGCGGGGAGGCTGGGGCCAACGTC.

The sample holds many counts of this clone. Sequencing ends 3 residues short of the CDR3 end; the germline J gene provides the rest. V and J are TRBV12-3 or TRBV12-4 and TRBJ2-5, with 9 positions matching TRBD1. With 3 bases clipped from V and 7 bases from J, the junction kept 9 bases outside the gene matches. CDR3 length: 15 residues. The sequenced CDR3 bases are TGTGCCAGCAGTTTTTCCGGGACAGGGTGGGTGACC. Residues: CASSFSGTGWVT. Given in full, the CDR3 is CASSFSGTGWVTQYF.

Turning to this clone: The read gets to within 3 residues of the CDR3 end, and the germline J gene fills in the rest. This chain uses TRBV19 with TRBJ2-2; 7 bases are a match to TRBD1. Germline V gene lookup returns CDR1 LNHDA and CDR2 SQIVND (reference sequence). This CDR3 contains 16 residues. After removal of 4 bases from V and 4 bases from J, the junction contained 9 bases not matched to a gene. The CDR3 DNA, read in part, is TGTGCCAGTAGTAGAAGTCACAGGGGAACCACCGGGGAG. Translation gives CASSRSHRGTTGE. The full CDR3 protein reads CASSRSHRGTTGELFF.

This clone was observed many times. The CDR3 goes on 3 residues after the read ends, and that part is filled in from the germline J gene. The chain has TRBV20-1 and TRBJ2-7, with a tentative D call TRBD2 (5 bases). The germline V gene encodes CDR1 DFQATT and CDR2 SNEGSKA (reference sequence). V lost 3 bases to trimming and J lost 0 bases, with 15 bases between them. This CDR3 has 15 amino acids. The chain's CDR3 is CSASRGLSSSYEQYF. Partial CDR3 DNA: TGCAGTGCTAGCCGCGGGCTTTCTAGCTCCTACGAG.

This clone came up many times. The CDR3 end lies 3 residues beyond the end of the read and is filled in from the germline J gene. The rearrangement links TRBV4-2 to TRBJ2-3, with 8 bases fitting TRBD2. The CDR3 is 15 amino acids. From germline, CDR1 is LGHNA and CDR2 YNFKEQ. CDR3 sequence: CASSQDYVAGSAQYF. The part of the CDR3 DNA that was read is TGTGCCAGCAGCCAAGATTATGTAGCGGGATCGGCG.

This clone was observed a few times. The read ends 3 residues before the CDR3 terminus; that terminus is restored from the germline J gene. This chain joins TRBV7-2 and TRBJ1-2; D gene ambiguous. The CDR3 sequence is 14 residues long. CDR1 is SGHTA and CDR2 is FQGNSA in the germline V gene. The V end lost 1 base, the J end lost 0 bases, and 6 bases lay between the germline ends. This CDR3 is CASSLGATNYGYTF. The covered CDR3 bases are TGTGCCAGCAGCTTAGGGGCCACTAACTATGGC. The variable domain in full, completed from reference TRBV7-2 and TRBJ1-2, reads GAGVSQSPSNKVTEKGKDVELRCDPISGHTALYWYRQSLGQGLEFLIYFQGNSAPDKSGLPSDRFSAERTGGSVSTLTIQRTQQEDSAVYLCASSLGATNYGYTFGSGTRLTVV.

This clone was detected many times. The CDR3 loop is CASSIERVTGELFF. The DNA read from the CDR3 is TGTGCCAGTAGTATAGAGAGGGTCACCGGGGAG. The chain has TRBV19 and TRBJ2-2, with a possible D match to TRBD2 (5 bases). The read terminates 3 residues before the CDR3 end, so the remaining end is supplied by the germline J gene. Germline-derived CDR1 and CDR2 are LNHDA and SQIVND (reference sequence). CDR3 length: 14 residues. Trimming cost V 0 bases and J 4 bases, with 6 bases left between them.